These 27 T cell receptor beta chains originate from one sample sequenced in a study of sequential checkpoint blockade in melanoma. TCRdb keeps only in-frame clones here, not all; method: immunoSEQ multiplex PCR. The table includes some 5,800 clones, 70% to 90% detected once. Treatment here: randomized to nivolumab then ipilimumab (arm A) or the reverse (arm B). This material consisted of CD8+ T cells sorted from blood (inferred from file names), taken from a patient given nivolumab and ipilimumab in sequence. These receptors came from a human donor with melanoma.

This clone was observed a handful of times. The gene calls are TRBV29-1 and TRBJ2-7; possibly TRBD1 for D (6 bases). Germline V lookup: CDR1 SQVTM, CDR2 ANQGSEA. The length of the CDR3 is 11 residues. Trimming took 7 bases from V and 6 from J, leaving 13 bases between them. The CDR3, as DNA: TGCAGCGGGACAGTCGACGGCGAGCAGTACTTC. Translation: CSGTVDGEQYF.

The chain carries TRBV7-9 and TRBJ2-3; 10 bases line up with TRBD1. The CDR3 loop spans 16 amino acids. The V gene's germline CDR1 is SEHNR and CDR2 FQNEAQ (reference sequence). After removal of 1 base from V and 6 bases from J, the junction contained 7 bases not matched to a gene. In DNA form, the CDR3 reads TGTGCCAGCAGCTTAGTTACGACAGGGGGCCCCGATACGCAGTATTTT. It codes for CASSLVTTGGPDTQYF.

The chain has TRBV13 and TRBJ2-7, with D perhaps TRBD1 (6 bases). The germline CDR1 and CDR2 sequences are PRHDT and FYEKMQ (reference sequence). V was trimmed by 4 bases and J by 0 bases, leaving 16 bases between them. The CDR3 consists of 16 residues. The CDR3, as DNA: TGTGCCAGCAGCTCTAGGTACCGGGACACCTCCTACGAGCAGTACTTC. Its protein is CASSSRYRDTSYEQYF.

V is TRBV4-3 and J is TRBJ1-3; TRBD1 matches at 9 bases. CDR1 LGHNA and CDR2 YSLEER come from the germline V gene. Trimming at V came to 2 bases and at J to 2 bases, leaving 7 bases not matched to a gene. The CDR3 sequence is 17 residues long. CDR3 DNA sequence: TGCGCCAGCAGCCAAAACCCCGGGACAGGGACTGGAAACACCATATATTTT. This gives the protein CASSQNPGTGTGNTIYF.

The V gene is TRBV25-1, the J gene TRBJ2-7, with D uncertain. The length of the CDR3 is 13 residues. Germline V gives CDR1 MGHDK, CDR2 SYGVNS. V was pared by 10 bases and J by 0 bases, with 13 bases between. The CDR3 spells CATQSSGSYEQYF. CDR3 nucleotides: TGTGCCACGCAATCGTCCGGCTCCTACGAGCAGTACTTC.

The chain uses TRBV27 and TRBJ2-7; 8 nucleotides agree with TRBD2. J gave up 2 bases and V 2 bases, and 11 bases lay outside the gene matches. In germline, CDR1 is MNHEY, CDR2 SMNVEV (reference sequence). CDR3 length equals 17 residues. The CDR3 DNA reads as TGTGCCAGCAGTTTAACTAGGACGGGAGGGCTACCCTACGAGCAGTACTTC. Its translation is CASSLTRTGGLPYEQYF.

The chain combines TRBV27 with TRBJ2-7; no firm D call. Germline loops: CDR1 MNHEY, CDR2 SMNVEV (reference sequence). Trimming removed 0 bases at V and 2 bases at J, with 5 bases between. The CDR3 has 13 residues. The CDR3 here is CASSLSNTYEQYF. CDR3 nucleotides: TGTGCCAGCAGTTTATCCAACACCTACGAGCAGTACTTC.

The genes are TRBV7-9 and TRBJ2-1, with a weak D call TRBD2 (5 bases). This CDR3 has 15 amino acids. Trimming removed 1 base at V and 8 bases at J, with 15 bases between. Germline V gene data show CDR1 as SEHNR and CDR2 as FQNEAQ (reference sequence). The CDR3 nucleotides are TGTGCCAGCAGCTTAGTGGGCGGGCCGTTCTATGAGCAGTTCTTC. Protein: CASSLVGGPFYEQFF.

J is TRBJ1-4 and V is TRBV25-1; 9 bases align to TRBD1. Germline V gene lookup returns CDR1 MGHDK and CDR2 SYGVNS. This CDR3 region has 15 residues. V trimming: 5 bases; J trimming: 11 bases; junction bases outside the gene matches: 12. This chain's CDR3 is CASSPRTGESRKLFF. Written as DNA, the CDR3 is TGTGCCAGCAGTCCTCGGACAGGGGAGAGTAGGAAACTGTTTTTT.

The genes are TRBV30 and TRBJ2-5, with 9 bases lining up with TRBD2. This CDR3 has 14 amino acids. Trimming took 1 base from V and 5 from J; bases not matched to a gene: 5. The germline gives CDR1 GTSNPN, CDR2 SVGIG (reference sequence). The CDR3 DNA reads as TGTGCCTGGAGTGCCGGGACTAGCCTTGAGACCCAGTACTTC. This encodes CAWSAGTSLETQYF.

This clone was picked up one time. The chain links TRBV5-4 to TRBJ1-2; 7 nucleotides line up with TRBD1. The germline V gene has CDR1 SGHNT and CDR2 YYREEE (reference sequence). The length of the CDR3 is 14 residues. V was pared by 5 bases and J by 3 bases, with 7 bases of the junction left unmatched. CDR3 in amino acids: CASRYRGGDYGYTF. CDR3 sequence (DNA): TGTGCCAGCAGATACAGGGGAGGTGACTATGGCTACACCTTC. Looking up the rest from reference TRBV5-4 and TRBJ1-2 gives the full variable domain: ETGVTQSPTHLIKTRGQQVTLRCSSQSGHNTVSWYQQALGQGPQFIFQYYREEENGRGNFPPRFSGLQFPNYSSELNVNALELDDSALYLCASRYRGGDYGYTFGSGTRLTVV.

The chain couples TRBV5-4 to TRBJ2-7; perhaps TRBD1 as D (6 bases). V gave up 4 bases and J gave up 2 bases, with 13 bases separating them. Germline CDR1 reads SGHNT; CDR2 reads YYREEE (reference sequence). The CDR3 sequence is 14 residues long. CDR3 protein: CASSPQGRTYEQYF. CDR3 nucleotide sequence: TGTGCCAGCAGCCCCCAGGGGCGGACCTACGAGCAGTACTTC.

This chain links TRBV7-9 with TRBJ1-1; D is perhaps TRBD1 (5 bases). V was shortened by 2 bases and J by 4 bases, with 14 bases between the two germline ends. CDR1 and CDR2 from the germline V gene are SEHNR and FQNEAQ (reference sequence). The CDR3 sequence is 15 residues long. CDR3 nucleotides: TGTGCCAGCAGCTTATTTGGGGGGATGGTCACTGAAGCTTTCTTT. Its translation is CASSLFGGMVTEAFF.

The J gene is TRBJ2-1, the V gene TRBV11-3, with TRBD1 matching 8 bases. The CDR3 loop spans 15 amino acids. With V trimmed by 5 bases and J by 7 bases, 10 bases remained unmatched. Germline V lookup: CDR1 SGHNT, CDR2 YENEEA. CDR3 in amino acids: CASSHRETGVNEQFF. The CDR3 nucleotides read TGTGCCAGCAGCCACAGAGAGACAGGGGTGAATGAGCAGTTCTTC.

The genes are TRBV6-1 and TRBJ1-1; D not resolved. Per the germline V gene, CDR1 is MNHNS and CDR2 is SASEGT. There are 13 residues in the CDR3. Trimming removed 3 bases from V and 1 base from J, with 6 bases in between. The CDR3, as DNA: TGTGCCAGCAGTGATTGGGCGAACACTGAAGCTTTCTTT. This sequence encodes CASSDWANTEAFF.

As concerns this clone: A far bigger clonotype differs at one base, so this is likely a read error. CDR3 amino acids: CAGSIRLAGIPDGELFF. As DNA, the CDR3 is TGTGCCGGCAGCATTCGACTAGCGGGAATTCCCGACGGGGAGCTGTTTTTT. The chain employs TRBV27 and TRBJ2-2, with 11 nucleotides matching TRBD2. Germline assignment: CDR1 MNHEY and CDR2 SMNVEV (reference sequence). This CDR3 region has 17 residues.

This clone was seen only a few times. This sequence joins TRBV7-9 and TRBJ1-2; maybe TRBD1 (5 bases). Germline CDR1 is SEHNR and CDR2 is FQNEAQ (reference sequence). The CDR3 covers 15 residues. V lost 5 bases to trimming and J lost 4 bases, with 17 bases between them. In DNA, the CDR3 is TGTGCCAGCAGCGCCCAAGGACACCCACGCTATGGCTACACCTTC. It encodes CASSAQGHPRYGYTF. Full variable domain (remainder filled in from reference TRBV7-9 and TRBJ1-2): DTGVSQNPRHKITKRGQNVTFRCDPISEHNRLYWYRQTLGQGPEFLTYFQNEAQLEKSRLLSDRFSAERPKGSFSTLEIQRTEQGDSAMYLCASSAQGHPRYGYTFGSGTRLTVV.

This chain links TRBV4-2 with TRBJ2-7; a weak D match, TRBD2 (5 bases). The V and J ends lost 0 bases and 0 bases respectively, with 9 bases between them. Germline CDR1 is LGHNA and CDR2 is YNFKEQ. The CDR3 consists of 15 residues. The CDR3 DNA is TGTGCCAGCAGCCAAGACTATAGCGCCTCCTACGAGCAGTACTTC. This translates into CASSQDYSASYEQYF.

The chain joins TRBV27 to TRBJ1-5; possible D gene TRBD1, 5 bases. Germline CDR1 and CDR2: MNHEY and SMNVEV (reference sequence). The CDR3 contains 15 residues. The germline V and J ends were trimmed by 2 bases and 4 bases, with 12 bases remaining between them. This chain's CDR3 is CASSLASAGNQPQHF. DNA for the CDR3: TGTGCCAGCAGTTTAGCGTCGGCAGGGAATCAGCCCCAGCATTTT.

This chain uses TRBV6-6 with TRBJ2-7, with D hard to call. Germline values: CDR1 MNHNY, CDR2 SVGAGI (reference sequence). Trimming took off 6 bases at V and 2 bases at J, with 17 bases between the two ends. The length of the CDR3 is 15 residues. Written as DNA, the CDR3 is TGTGCCAGCAGGCGAGCCCCGCAACCAACCTACGAGCAGTACTTC. This codes for CASRRAPQPTYEQYF.

V and J are TRBV6-9 and TRBJ1-2, with 7 bases matching TRBD1. The germline CDR1 and CDR2 sequences are MNHGY and SVAAGI. The CDR3 is 14 residues long. V lost 5 bases to trimming and J lost 8 bases; unmatched junction nucleotides: 11. This CDR3 is CASSAQGGANGYTF. The CDR3 region has the DNA TGTGCCAGCAGTGCCCAGGGGGGCGCGAACGGCTACACCTTC.

This clone was seen just once. The chain couples TRBV18 to TRBJ2-7; 7 bases are shared with TRBD2. The V and J ends lost 3 bases and 0 bases, in that order; junction bases with no gene match: 5. The CDR3 runs to 15 residues. CDR1 is KGHSH, CDR2 LQKENI, per germline. CDR3 coding DNA: TGTGCCAGCTCACCTTCGAGCGGGATCTCCTACGAGCAGTACTTC. Translating it yields CASSPSSGISYEQYF.

The gene calls are TRBV14 and TRBJ2-6; D remains ambiguous. Germline CDR1 is SGHDN and CDR2 is FVKESK. Between the trimmed V and J ends, which lost 0 bases and 5 bases, there was a span of 11 bases. The CDR3 is made up of 16 amino acids. DNA for the CDR3: TGTGCCAGCAGCCAAGAAATAACACGTAGGGCCAACGTCCTGACTTTC. Protein product: CASSQEITRRANVLTF. Full variable domain (outside the CDR3, taken from reference TRBV14 and TRBJ2-6): EAGVTQFPSHSVIEKGQTVTLRCDPISGHDNLYWYRRVMGKEIKFLLHFVKESKQDESGMPNNRFLAERTGGTYSTLKVQPAELEDSGVYFCASSQEITRRANVLTFGAGSRLTVL.

The rearrangement uses TRBV7-3 and TRBJ2-1; 8 bases fit TRBD2. This CDR3 region has 13 residues. The V gene's germline CDR1 is SGHTA and CDR2 FQGTGA. Germline trimming cut 2 bases from V and 7 bases from J; bases unmatched to any gene: 1. The CDR3 loop is CASSLGGRNEQFF. CDR3 nucleotide sequence: TGTGCCAGCAGCTTAGGCGGGAGGAATGAGCAGTTCTTC.

The V and J genes are TRBV27 and TRBJ2-5; TRBD2 aligns across 8 bases. The tail of the sequence fits TRBJ2-7 better, so the J call may be wrong. The CDR3 is 17 amino acids. Germline CDR1 MNHEY, CDR2 SMNVEV (reference sequence). Written as DNA, the CDR3 is TGTGCCAGCAGTTTGAGTCGATTAGCGGGAAGGTTCTACGAGCAGTACTTC. Encoded protein: CASSLSRLAGRFYEQYF.

This clone is a singleton in its sample. The rearrangement links TRBV7-9 to TRBJ2-5; unclear D gene. Trimming took off 5 bases at V and 4 bases at J, with 17 bases between the two ends. The V gene's germline CDR1 is SEHNR and CDR2 FQNEAQ (reference sequence). The CDR3 is 15 amino acids. CDR3 amino acids: CASSPGLQFAETQYF. The DNA for the CDR3 is TGTGCCAGCAGCCCAGGCCTACAATTCGCAGAGACCCAGTACTTC.

This chain connects TRBV27 to TRBJ1-2; TRBD1 agrees at 9 bases. CDR3 length: 14 residues. The germline CDR1 and CDR2 sequences are MNHEY and SMNVEV (reference sequence). J was trimmed by 8 bases and V by 7 bases; bases with no gene match: 11. The CDR3 coding sequence is TGTGCCAGCACCTCACAGGGGGCGAAGGGGGGCTACACCTTC. Amino acid sequence: CASTSQGAKGGYTF.